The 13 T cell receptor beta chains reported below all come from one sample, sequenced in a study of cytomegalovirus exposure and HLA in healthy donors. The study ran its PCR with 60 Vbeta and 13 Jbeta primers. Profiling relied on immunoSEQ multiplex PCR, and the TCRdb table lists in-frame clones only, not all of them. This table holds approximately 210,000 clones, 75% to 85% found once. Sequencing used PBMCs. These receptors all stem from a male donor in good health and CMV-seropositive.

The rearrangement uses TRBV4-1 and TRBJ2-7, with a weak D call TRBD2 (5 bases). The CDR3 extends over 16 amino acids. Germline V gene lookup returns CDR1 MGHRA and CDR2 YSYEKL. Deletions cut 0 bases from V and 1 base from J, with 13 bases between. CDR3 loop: CASSQDYTSTSYEQYF. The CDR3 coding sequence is TGCGCCAGCAGCCAAGACTATACTAGTACATCCTACGAGCAGTACTTC.

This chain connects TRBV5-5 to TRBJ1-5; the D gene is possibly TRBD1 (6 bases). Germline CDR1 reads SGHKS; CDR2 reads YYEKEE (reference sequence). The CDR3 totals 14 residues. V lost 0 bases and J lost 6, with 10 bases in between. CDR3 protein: CASSLEQGGQPQHF. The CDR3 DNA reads TGTGCCAGCAGCTTGGAACAGGGCGGTCAGCCCCAGCATTTT.

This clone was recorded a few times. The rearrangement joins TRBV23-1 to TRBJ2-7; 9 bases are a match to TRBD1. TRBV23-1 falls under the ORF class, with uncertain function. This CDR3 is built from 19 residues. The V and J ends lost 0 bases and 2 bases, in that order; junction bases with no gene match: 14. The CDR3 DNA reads TGCGCCAGCAGTCAATCCGGGACAGGGACCGGGGGTCTCCCCTACGAGCAGTACTTC. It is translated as CASSQSGTGTGGLPYEQYF.

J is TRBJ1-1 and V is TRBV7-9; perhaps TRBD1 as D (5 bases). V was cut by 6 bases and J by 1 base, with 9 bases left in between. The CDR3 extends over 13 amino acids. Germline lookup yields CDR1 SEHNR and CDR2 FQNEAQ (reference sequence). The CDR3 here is CASRTASNTEAFF. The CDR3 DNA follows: TGTGCCAGCAGGACAGCTTCGAACACTGAAGCTTTCTTT.

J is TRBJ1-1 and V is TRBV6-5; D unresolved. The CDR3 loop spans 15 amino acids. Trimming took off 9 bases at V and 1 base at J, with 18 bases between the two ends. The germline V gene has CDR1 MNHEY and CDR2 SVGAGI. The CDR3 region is CASVMLGSPNTEAFF. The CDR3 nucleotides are TGTGCCAGTGTAATGTTGGGCAGCCCGAACACTGAAGCTTTCTTT.

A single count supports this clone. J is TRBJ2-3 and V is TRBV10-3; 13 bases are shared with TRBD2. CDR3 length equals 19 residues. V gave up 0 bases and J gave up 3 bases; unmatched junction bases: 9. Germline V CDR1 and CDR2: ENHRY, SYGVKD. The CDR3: CAISESSGLAGARTDTQYF. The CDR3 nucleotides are TGTGCCATCAGTGAGTCGTCCGGACTAGCGGGGGCGCGGACAGATACGCAGTATTTT.

The CDR3, as DNA: TGTGCCAGCAGCTTAGAGGGGCAGGTCCACACTGAAGCTTTCTTT. Protein sequence: CASSLEGQVHTEAFF. The chain has TRBV7-8 and TRBJ1-1; possible D gene TRBD1, 5 bases. The germline gives CDR1 SGHVS, CDR2 FQNEAQ. This CDR3 has 15 amino acids. The V end was cut by 1 base, the J end by 3 bases, with 12 bases between.

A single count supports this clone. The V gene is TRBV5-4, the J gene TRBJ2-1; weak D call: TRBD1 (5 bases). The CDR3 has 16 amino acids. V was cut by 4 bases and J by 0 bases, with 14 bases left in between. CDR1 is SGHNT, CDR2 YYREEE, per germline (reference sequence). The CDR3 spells CASSPKADSSYNEQFF. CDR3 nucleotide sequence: TGTGCCAGCAGCCCCAAGGCAGACAGCTCCTACAATGAGCAGTTCTTC. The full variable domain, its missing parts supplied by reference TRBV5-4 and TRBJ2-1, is ETGVTQSPTHLIKTRGQQVTLRCSSQSGHNTVSWYQQALGQGPQFIFQYYREEENGRGNFPPRFSGLQFPNYSSELNVNALELDDSALYLCASSPKADSSYNEQFFGPGTRLTVL.

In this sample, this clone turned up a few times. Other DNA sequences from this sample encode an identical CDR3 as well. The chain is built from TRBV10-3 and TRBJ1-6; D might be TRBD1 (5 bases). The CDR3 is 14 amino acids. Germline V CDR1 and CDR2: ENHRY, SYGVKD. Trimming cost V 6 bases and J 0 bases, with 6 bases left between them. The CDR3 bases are TGTGCCATCAGCGACAGCTCCTATAATTCACCCCTCCACTTT. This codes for CAISDSSYNSPLHF.

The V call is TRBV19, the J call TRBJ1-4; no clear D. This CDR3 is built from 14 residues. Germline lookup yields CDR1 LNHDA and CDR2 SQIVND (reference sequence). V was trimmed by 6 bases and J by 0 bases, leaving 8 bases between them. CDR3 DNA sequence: TGTGCCAGTAGCTATTCTTCAACTAATGAAAAACTGTTTTTT. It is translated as CASSYSSTNEKLFF.

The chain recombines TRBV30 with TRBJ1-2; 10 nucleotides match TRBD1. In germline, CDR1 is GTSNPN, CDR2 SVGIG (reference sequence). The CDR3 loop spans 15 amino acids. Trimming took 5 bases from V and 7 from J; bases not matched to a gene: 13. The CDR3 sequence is CAWQPLTGGAGGYTF. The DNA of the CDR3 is TGTGCCTGGCAACCCTTGACAGGGGGCGCGGGTGGCTACACCTTC.

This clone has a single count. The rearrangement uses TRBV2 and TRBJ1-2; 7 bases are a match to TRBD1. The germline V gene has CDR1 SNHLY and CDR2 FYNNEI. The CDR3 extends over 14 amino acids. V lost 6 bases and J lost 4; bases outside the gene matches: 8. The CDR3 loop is CASRETGRSYGYTF. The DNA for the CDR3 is TGTGCCAGCAGGGAGACAGGGCGAAGCTATGGCTACACCTTC.

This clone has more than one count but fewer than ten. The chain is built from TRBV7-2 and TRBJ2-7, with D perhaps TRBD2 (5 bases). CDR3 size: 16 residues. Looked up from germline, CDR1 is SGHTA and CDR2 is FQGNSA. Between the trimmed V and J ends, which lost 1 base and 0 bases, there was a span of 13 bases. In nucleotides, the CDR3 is TGTGCCAGCAGCTTAGGGAGGTTAGCCAGCTCCTACGAGCAGTACTTC. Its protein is CASSLGRLASSYEQYF.